This T cell receptor (beta chain) was sequenced during a study of TIL therapy for anti-PD-1-resistant metastatic lung cancer (TCRdb year 2021). For the study in its entirety: Tumors were harvested before any PD-1/PD-L1 blockade; patients then received nivolumab, and those progressing received lymphodepletion, expanded TIL infusion and IL-2. A median non-synonymous tumor mutation burden of approximately 1.5 mutations per megabase was determined across the cohort by whole-exome sequencing. T cell receptor beta sequencing of tumor and peripheral blood was used to follow clonotypes across the tumor, the expanded TIL product and serial blood samples. A median age of about 59 years (range roughly 35-75) and a median tumor PD-L1 proportion score of 6% were recorded among enrolled patients. Most of the cohort had lung adenocarcinoma, a few tumors were EGFR-mutant and two were ALK-rearranged, and half of the patients were current or former smokers. The research as a whole found: The study protocol defined all tumor marker inferences as exploratory. The baseline peripheral repertoire was partially replaced by infused TIL clonotypes, which then decayed over months, and persistence showed no apparent association with response. The cohort was highly selected, with more treatment-naive, never-smoker and oncogene-addicted patients than typical, limiting generalizability.

The CDR3, from cysteine to phenylalanine, totals 14 residues. Just the 42-base CDR3 DNA is kept, in frame starting at base 1. V is shortened by 1 base, J by 4 bases, and the region joining them spans 9 bases. According to the germline V gene, CDR1 reads LGHNA and CDR2 reads YNFKEQ. TCR beta CDR3 regions were amplified from genomic DNA with the immunoSEQ v3 hsTCRB kit using bias-controlled multiplex PCR. TCR libraries were sequenced on an Illumina NextSeq 500 to around 1.8 million read pairs for survey level or about 5-6.5 million for deep level. Per the source publication's procedure: V, D and J genes were assigned, non-productive sequences were removed, and clonality was reported by immunoSEQ Analyzer software. Repertoires were compared using productive Simpson clonality and Morisita overlap index of productive TRB rearrangements between infused TIL and blood. Absolute clonotype counts in blood were estimated by multiplying the lymphocyte count by the CD3+ fraction and by the productive frequency of the clone. Imported from immuneACCESS, the table was reduced by TCRdb to in-frame sequences with V and J called. These copies leave out some clones; in studies compared against another copy, an unresolved V gene accounts for under half, and the cause of the remainder is not known. V, J and clone size reflect that table, while D and trimming were determined from the DNA. For this sample there are tens of thousands of clones; around 86% appear just once. 2% to 3% of the sample rests with the top ten.

What the time point label conveys for this sample: pre-treatment sample, taken before nivolumab and TIL therapy. Adults with stage 4 NSCLC were enrolled in a dual-center phase I trial from late 2017 to early 2020. Samples were obtained from a single-arm, open-label phase I trial in which tumor-infiltrating lymphocyte therapy with nivolumab was evaluated in advanced non-small cell lung cancer. Mononuclear cells from blood collected in EDTA tubes were isolated on a Ficoll gradient and snap-frozen as pellets, and DNA was then extracted using a Qiagen mini-prep kit. Comments on this clone: It lacks a known antigen. No much larger clone is present one base from it, and per-base qualities are unavailable.

This receptor was taken from a person between 30 and 80 years old with non-small cell lung cancer. Here the sequenced sample was blood, taken at baseline. In this chain, TRBV4-2 is recombined with TRBJ2-3; possibly the D gene is TRBD2, per 5 matching bases. The CDR3 in this case is CASSQALDPDTQYF. The nucleotide sequence reads as follows: TGTGCCAGCAGCCAAGCACTAGATCCAGATACGCAGTATTTT.